Below, 27 T cell receptor beta chains from the same sample are listed, as sequenced in a study of CD8+CD57+ T cells in acquired aplastic anemia. Researchers used genomic DNA as the template to profile TCR beta VDJ and CDR3. From the reads, TCRdb called clonotypes with MiXCR, one entry per CDR3 protein. The repertoire has more than 100,000 distinct CDR3 sequences, more than 40% of them found once; the top ten carry 2% to 3%. The specimen was sorted CD4+, CD8+, or CD8+CD57+ T cells (not recorded which) from PBMCs. Every receptor here comes from a human donor in good health, serving as a control.

The rearrangement links TRBV11-1 to TRBJ2-3; 14 nucleotides line up with TRBD2. Germline CDR1 SGHAT, CDR2 FQDESV (reference sequence). The J segment lost 6 bases and the V segment lost 5 bases, leaving 10 bases of the junction unmatched. The CDR3 sequence is 17 residues long. Here the CDR3 reads CASSTKTSGGAMDTQYF. The DNA for the CDR3 is TGTGCCAGCAGCACGAAGACTAGCGGGGGGGCCATGGATACGCAGTATTTT.

V usage is TRBV29-1 and J usage is TRBJ1-2; D uncertain. Germline CDR1 SQVTM, CDR2 ANQGSEA. Trimming left V 5 bases short and J 7 bases short, with 14 bases between. The CDR3 spans 12 residues. The CDR3 is CSVSDGEGGYTF. The CDR3 DNA reads TGCAGCGTTTCCGATGGAGAGGGTGGCTACACCTTC.

This clonotype was seen repeatedly, ten times or more. V and J are TRBV7-9 and TRBJ1-2, with D possibly being TRBD1 (5 bases). The germline gives CDR1 SEHNR, CDR2 FQNEAQ (reference sequence). The CDR3 contains 14 residues. The V gene lost 1 base and the J gene lost 5 bases, with 11 bases spanning the gap. CDR3 in amino acids: CASSLDRGKYGYTF. DNA of the CDR3: TGTGCCAGCAGCTTAGACCGGGGGAAATATGGCTACACCTTC.

The chain couples TRBV19 to TRBJ1-1; D is uncertain. This CDR3 is 13 amino acids long. The germline V gene encodes CDR1 LNHDA and CDR2 SQIVND (reference sequence). V shed 6 bases and J shed 3 bases, with 11 bases lying between them. The CDR3 DNA reads TGTGCCAGTAGGTCCCTGCCGGACACTGAAGCTTTCTTT. Its translation: CASRSLPDTEAFF.

This chain joins TRBV20-1 and TRBJ2-7; D might be TRBD1 (6 bases). The germline V gene has CDR1 DFQATT and CDR2 SNEGSKA (reference sequence). Trimming removed 4 bases at V and 1 base at J, with 11 bases between. This CDR3 region has 13 residues. For the CDR3, the DNA is TGCAGTGCTAAGGACAGTAGGTCCTACGAGCAGTACTTC. As protein: CSAKDSRSYEQYF.

J is TRBJ2-7 and V is TRBV11-2; 8 bases are shared with TRBD2. V was clipped by 6 bases and J by 2 bases; unmatched bases: 12. The V gene's germline CDR1 is SGHAT and CDR2 FQNNGV. This CDR3 has 16 amino acids. The CDR3 reads CASRAALSGIAYEQYF. The CDR3 DNA is TGTGCCAGCAGAGCAGCCCTTAGCGGGATCGCCTACGAGCAGTACTTC. Complete variable domain (other parts from reference TRBV11-2 and TRBJ2-7): EAGVAQSPRYKIIEKRQSVAFWCNPISGHATLYWYQQILGQGPKLLIQFQNNGVVDDSQLPKDRFSAERLKGVDSTLKIQPAKLEDSAVYLCASRAALSGIAYEQYFGPGTRLTVT.

A few counts support this clonotype. Sequence at one end of the junction differs from germline and may be a read error. V usage is TRBV6-2 or TRBV6-3 and J usage is TRBJ2-1; D may be TRBD1 or TRBD2 (5 bases each). Germline lookup yields CDR1 MNHEY and CDR2 SVGEGT. The CDR3 runs to 15 residues. DNA of the CDR3: TGTGCCAGCAAAAGTCTAGCAGGGTCCTACAGTGAGCAGTTCTTC. The encoded protein is CASKSLAGSYSEQFF.

This clonotype was seen a few times. This chain links TRBV19 with TRBJ1-2, with 8 nucleotides matching TRBD1. The CDR3 contains 13 residues. From germline, CDR1 is LNHDA and CDR2 SQIVND (reference sequence). J was trimmed by 3 bases and V by 5 bases; bases with no gene match: 2. The DNA for the CDR3 is TGTGCCAGTAGTCGACAGGGGTACTATGGCTACACCTTC. Its protein is CASSRQGYYGYTF.

The V and J genes are TRBV29-1 and TRBJ2-1; 8 bases fit TRBD2. Germline loops: CDR1 SQVTM, CDR2 ANQGSEA. CDR3 length equals 12 residues. Trimming took 6 bases from V and 8 from J; bases not matched to a gene: 6. CDR3 in amino acids: CSVQRGGDEQFF. The CDR3, as DNA: TGCAGCGTGCAACGGGGGGGCGATGAGCAGTTCTTC.

This clonotype was counted a few times. V and J are TRBV3-1 and TRBJ2-3; 11 bases are shared with TRBD2. The junction had 12 bases not matched to a gene; V was cut back by 4 bases and J by 12 bases. CDR3 size: 15 residues. Germline V CDR1 and CDR2: LGHDT, YNNKEL (reference sequence). The CDR3 is CASSPSSGGSPYQYF. CDR3 DNA: TGTGCCAGCAGCCCCTCTAGCGGGGGGTCCCCGTATCAGTATTTT.

This clonotype came up many times. V gene TRBV30 combines with J gene TRBJ2-5; 8 nucleotides align to TRBD1. V lost 3 bases and J lost 6; bases outside the gene matches: 6. Germline-derived CDR1 and CDR2 are GTSNPN and SVGIG (reference sequence). CDR3 length: 13 residues. The DNA of the CDR3 is TGTGCCTGGAGAGCCGACAGGGGCAAGACCCAGTACTTC. This translates into CAWRADRGKTQYF.

In its sample, this clonotype was seen many times. V usage is TRBV7-2 and J usage is TRBJ2-5; 7 bases line up with TRBD2. The germline CDR1 and CDR2 sequences are SGHTA and FQGNSA. Trimming cost V 5 bases and J 4 bases; bases outside gene matches: 7. The CDR3 covers 14 residues. CDR3: CASSLYGGGETQYF. Written as DNA, the CDR3 is TGTGCCAGCAGCCTTTATGGGGGGGGAGAGACCCAGTACTTC.

The V gene is TRBV6-4, the J gene TRBJ2-5, with 7 bases identical to TRBD2. The germline V gene encodes CDR1 MRHNA and CDR2 SNTAGT. The CDR3 is 15 residues long. The V gene end was trimmed by 5 bases and the J gene end by 4 bases; junction bases not matched to a gene: 10. The CDR3 bases are TGTGCCAGCAGTCTGACGGGGGGTATCCGAGAGACCCAGTACTTC. This codes for CASSLTGGIRETQYF.

This clonotype was counted between two and nine times. The CDR3 here is CASSPVGQGRGAFF. In nucleotides, the CDR3 is TGTGCCAGCAGCCCGGTGGGACAGGGACGTGGAGCTTTCTTT. The chain recombines TRBV25-1 with TRBJ1-1; 9 bases line up with TRBD1. Germline values: CDR1 MGHDK, CDR2 SYGVNS. The CDR3 consists of 14 residues. V was clipped by 6 bases and J by 10 bases; unmatched bases: 12. Full variable domain (missing parts from reference TRBV25-1 and TRBJ1-1): EADIYQTPRYLVIGTGKKITLECSQTMGHDKMYWYQQDPGMELHLIHYSYGVNSTEKGDLSSESTVSRIRTEHFPLTLESARPSHTSQYLCASSPVGQGRGAFFGQGTRLTVV.

This chain links TRBV9 with TRBJ1-2; D might be TRBD1 (5 bases). Per the germline V gene, CDR1 is SGDLS and CDR2 is YYNGEE. The ends were cut back, 4 bases at V and 10 bases at J, with 14 bases in the middle. The CDR3 is made up of 12 amino acids. The CDR3 protein is CASSPRDATYTF. The CDR3, as DNA: TGTGCCAGCAGCCCTCGGGACGCCACCTACACCTTC.

This clonotype has more than one count but fewer than ten. This chain uses TRBV7-9 with TRBJ1-2; no reliable D call. The V gene lost 9 bases and the J gene lost 7 bases, with 12 bases spanning the gap. The CDR3 spans 11 residues. Germline V lookup: CDR1 SEHNR, CDR2 FQNEAQ (reference sequence). CDR3 loop: CASWVGSGYTF. The CDR3 nucleotides read TGTGCCAGTTGGGTGGGAAGTGGCTACACCTTC.

The chain couples TRBV24-1 to TRBJ1-2; 11 positions agree with TRBD1. Per germline, CDR1 KGHDR and CDR2 SFDVKD. There are 16 residues in the CDR3. J gave up 2 bases and V 4 bases, and 5 bases lay outside the gene matches. The CDR3 DNA is TGTGCCACCAGTGACCCGGGACAGGGGGTGAACTATGGCTACACCTTC. It yields the protein CATSDPGQGVNYGYTF.

This chain uses TRBV5-2 with TRBJ2-1; the table names TRBD2, a call not compared with the DNA. TRBV5-2 is an annotated pseudogene. The CDR3 runs 18 residues. The CDR3 loop reads CASNHVSTGTSGYNEQFF. Written as DNA, the CDR3 is TGTGCCAGCAACCATGTATCAACTGGGACTAGCGGATACAATGAGCAGTTCTTC.

The V call is TRBV11-1, the J call TRBJ2-1, with a possible D match to TRBD1 (5 bases). The V end was cut by 1 base, the J end by 1 base, with 11 bases between. CDR3 size: 16 residues. CDR1 and CDR2 from the germline V gene are SGHAT and FQDESV (reference sequence). For the CDR3, the DNA is TGTGCCAGCAGCTTAGGGGGCGGCAGGTCCTACAATGAGCAGTTCTTC. The encoded protein is CASSLGGGRSYNEQFF.

In its sample, this clonotype was seen many times. The rearrangement links TRBV30 to TRBJ1-2; D unresolved. The CDR3 contains 13 residues. Trimming removed 4 bases from V and 0 bases from J, with 9 bases in between. Germline V gene sequence: CDR1 GTSNPN, CDR2 SVGIG (reference sequence). CDR3 region: CAWTQVANYGYTF. In nucleotides, the CDR3 is TGTGCCTGGACCCAGGTTGCTAACTATGGCTACACCTTC. The whole variable domain, filled in from reference TRBV30 and TRBJ1-2, reads SQTIHQWPATLVQPVGSPLSLECTVEGTSNPNLYWYRQAAGRGLQLLFYSVGIGQISSEVPQNLSASRPQDRQFILSSKKLLLSDSGFYLCAWTQVANYGYTFGSGTRLTVV.

The chain combines TRBV2 with TRBJ1-6; maybe TRBD1 (5 bases). Per the germline V gene, CDR1 is SNHLY and CDR2 is FYNNEI. CDR3 length: 15 amino acids. The V gene lost 8 bases and the J gene lost 5 bases, with 16 bases spanning the gap. Here the CDR3 DNA reads TGTGCCAGCCAAAAGCGGGGGAGCGATAATTCACCCCTCCACTTT. It encodes CASQKRGSDNSPLHF.

This clonotype was found many times. J is TRBJ2-5 and V is TRBV5-1; TRBD2 aligns across 14 bases. CDR1 is SGHRS, CDR2 YFSETQ, per germline. V shed 4 bases and J 10 bases; nucleotides not matched to a gene: 15. CDR3 size: 17 residues. This chain's CDR3 is CASSEGTSGGALGDQYF. The CDR3 coding sequence is TGCGCCAGCAGCGAGGGGACTAGCGGGGGTGCACTAGGAGACCAGTACTTC.

This clonotype was seen at least ten times. CDR3 sequence (DNA): TGTGCCAGCTCACCTGCTCAGAACACTGAAGCTTTCTTT. Translating gives CASSPAQNTEAFF. The V call is TRBV18, the J call TRBJ1-1; D ambiguous. V lost 3 bases and J lost 1, with 6 bases in between. This CDR3 has 13 amino acids. The germline V gene encodes CDR1 KGHSH and CDR2 LQKENI.

This clonotype was found many times. The chain uses TRBV9 and TRBJ1-2; unclear D gene. Trimming left V 4 bases short and J 4 bases short, with 14 bases between. The CDR3 covers 14 residues. Germline values: CDR1 SGDLS, CDR2 YYNGEE. This CDR3 reads CASSPPPRSYGYTF. CDR3 nucleotide sequence: TGTGCCAGCAGCCCCCCACCCCGCAGCTATGGCTACACCTTC.

The rearrangement links TRBV7-3 to TRBJ2-2; TRBD1 matches 7 bases. The germline V gene encodes CDR1 SGHTA and CDR2 FQGTGA. CDR3 size: 14 residues. Trimming removed 6 bases from V and 5 bases from J; junction bases left unmatched: 6. Here the CDR3 DNA reads TGTGCCAGCAGACCACCGGGACAGACCGGGGAGCTGTTTTTT. Protein sequence: CASRPPGQTGELFF.

The rearrangement links TRBV20-1 to TRBJ1-1; possibly TRBD1 for D (6 bases). Germline loops: CDR1 DFQATT, CDR2 SNEGSKA (reference sequence). V gave up 0 bases and J gave up 4 bases, with 12 bases separating them. This CDR3 comprises 14 residues. DNA of the CDR3: TGCAGTGCTAGAGATTTAAACAGGGTCACTGAAGCTTTCTTT. This sequence encodes CSARDLNRVTEAFF.

V and J are TRBV2 and TRBJ1-6, with D possibly TRBD1 on 5 matching bases. The CDR3 sequence is 15 residues long. With 4 bases removed from V and 11 bases from J, the gap between germline ends came to 18 bases. CDR1 SNHLY and CDR2 FYNNEI come from the germline V gene. CDR3 in DNA: TGTGCCAGCAGTGCGCCCCAGGGAATTCATCCACCCCTCCACTTT. This codes for CASSAPQGIHPPLHF.